The subject of this entry is one TCR beta chain. Its specificity is unknown. In germline, CDR1 is SGHAT, CDR2 FQNNGV. CDR3 size: 14 residues. J gave up 6 bases and V 5 bases, and 9 bases lay outside the gene matches. These data originate in a study of T cell responses to AZD1222 COVID-19 vaccine. Regarding the study as a whole: Donors were mostly white British, more females; clonal diversity possibly underestimated. Spike-specific TCR breadth and depth went up after people got two AZD1222 doses. The number of AZD1222 recipients seropositive at baseline was only 5 to 7.

TCRdb's copy holds only in-frame clones and misses some; the assay was immunoSEQ multiplex PCR. This table has some 130,000 clones, 90% appearing once. The chain links TRBV11-2 to TRBJ1-2; 7 nucleotides agree with TRBD1. This receptor was taken from an adult in good health. The sequences come from peripheral blood, collected on day 0 of AZD1222 vaccination. The CDR3 spells CASSLLTGNNGYTF. The CDR3 nucleotides read TGTGCCAGCAGCCTTCTGACAGGGAACAATGGCTACACCTTC.